These 17 T cell receptor beta chains originate from one sample sequenced in a study of regulatory T cells in long-lasting Graves disease. Building the TCR beta libraries relied on iRepertoire HTBI primers, and CDR3 regions underwent Arm-PCR. In TCRdb, the multiplex PCR reads were re-called with MiXCR into one record per CDR3 protein. The sample lists 400,000 to 500,000 distinct CDR3 sequences; 20% to 25% were seen once. The time point is: persistent/refractory GD, antithyroid drugs over 5 years with positive TRAb. The TCR library was made from RNA extracted from PBMCs. The sample was peripheral blood mononuclear cells (PBMCs), taken when the disease was refractory, from a patient treated with antithyroid drugs. These receptors all stem from a female donor with Graves disease.

This clonotype has ten or more counts. J is TRBJ2-7 and V is TRBV11-2; no definite D call. The CDR3 consists of 13 residues. CDR1 is SGHAT, CDR2 FQNNGV, per germline. The V gene lost 7 bases and the J gene lost 0 bases, with 10 bases spanning the gap. The CDR3 sequence is CASNQDGSYEQYF. CDR3 DNA sequence: TGTGCCAGCAACCAAGACGGCTCCTACGAGCAGTACTTC.

This clonotype was detected only a few times. This chain connects TRBV7-9 to TRBJ2-2; either TRBD1 or TRBD2 may supply D (5 bases each). This CDR3 region has 15 residues. Germline values: CDR1 SEHNR, CDR2 FQNEAQ (reference sequence). Trimming removed 5 bases from V and 9 bases from J, with 19 bases in between. CDR3 in amino acids: CASSQAPEGKRELFF. The CDR3 DNA reads as TGTGCCAGCAGCCAGGCCCCCGAGGGGAAAAGGGAGCTGTTTTTT. The whole variable domain, remainder taken from reference TRBV7-9 and TRBJ2-2, is DTGVSQNPRHKITKRGQNVTFRCDPISEHNRLYWYRQTLGQGPEFLTYFQNEAQLEKSRLLSDRFSAERPKGSFSTLEIQRTEQGDSAMYLCASSQAPEGKRELFFGEGSRLTVL.

This clonotype was counted many times. The rearrangement joins TRBV6-1 to TRBJ2-7, with D tentatively TRBD1 (6 bases). The CDR3 contains 14 residues. Per germline, CDR1 MNHNS and CDR2 SASEGT. Trimming pared 6 bases from V and 5 bases from J, leaving 17 bases between. The CDR3 DNA reads TGTGCCAGCAGCCCCCAGGGGATAGACGACGAGCAGTACTTC. The encoded protein is CASSPQGIDDEQYF.

V usage is TRBV29-1 and J usage is TRBJ2-2; D is uncertain. The CDR3 runs 13 residues. The V end was cut by 4 bases, the J end by 3 bases, with 9 bases between. The germline gives CDR1 SQVTM, CDR2 ANQGSEA. The CDR3 loop reads CSVVVGDTGELFF. The CDR3 nucleotides read TGCAGCGTTGTGGTAGGAGACACCGGGGAGCTGTTTTTT.

This clonotype was counted at least ten times. CDR3 bases: TGTGCCAGCAGTCAACAGGGACAAGAGACCCAGTACTTC. Encoded protein: CASSQQGQETQYF. The rearrangement uses TRBV6-1 and TRBJ2-5; the D gene is possibly TRBD1 (6 bases). Trimming removed 5 bases at V and 2 bases at J, with 9 bases between. Germline lookup yields CDR1 MNHNS and CDR2 SASEGT. This CDR3 is built from 13 residues.

In DNA form, the CDR3 reads TGTGCCAGCAGGGTGGACAGGGACACCGGGGAGCTGTTTTTT. It translates to CASRVDRDTGELFF. The J gene is TRBJ2-2, the V gene TRBV7-3, with 8 bases identical to TRBD1. The CDR3 totals 14 residues. The J segment lost 3 bases and the V segment lost 6 bases, leaving 3 bases of the junction unmatched. Per germline, CDR1 SGHTA and CDR2 FQGTGA.

As to this clonotype: This may arise from a read error, as a much more abundant clone is one base away. J is TRBJ2-5 and V is TRBV29-1; the D is unclear. CDR3 length: 10 amino acids. Germline CDR1 is SQVTM and CDR2 is ANQGSEA. V was cut by 3 bases and J by 5 bases, with 4 bases left in between. CDR3 loop: CSVDLETQYF. In DNA, the CDR3 is TGCAGCGTTGATTTGGAGACCCAGTACTTC.

This clonotype has ten or more counts. This chain uses TRBV6-2 or TRBV6-3 with TRBJ1-1; D possibly corresponds to TRBD1 (5 bases). Per germline, CDR1 MNHEY and CDR2 SVGEGT. Trimming removed 6 bases at V and 0 bases at J, with 11 bases between. The CDR3 loop spans 14 amino acids. Here the CDR3 reads CASSPGSLNTEAFF. Written as DNA, the CDR3 is TGTGCCAGCAGCCCAGGGAGCCTGAACACTGAAGCTTTCTTT.

Details on this clonotype: A much larger clone lies a single base off, so this may be a read error. This chain joins TRBV30 and TRBJ1-1; no clear D. The CDR3 is 11 residues long. Germline CDR1 reads GTSNPN; CDR2 reads SVGIG (reference sequence). CDR3: CAWVLNTETFF. The CDR3 DNA reads as TGTGCCTGGGTCTTGAACACTGAAACTTTCTTT.

A few counts support this clonotype. The V and J genes are TRBV19 and TRBJ1-2; D is undetermined. The V end lost 11 bases, the J end lost 1 base, and 14 bases lay between the germline ends. CDR3 length equals 13 residues. The germline gives CDR1 LNHDA, CDR2 SQIVND (reference sequence). CDR3 region: CAVQPSDNYGYTF. Written as DNA, the CDR3 is TGTGCCGTCCAGCCGTCCGATAACTATGGCTACACCTTC.

This clonotype was recorded a few times. The rearrangement links TRBV2 to TRBJ1-5, with a tentative D call TRBD1 (6 bases). The CDR3 covers 15 residues. V lost 5 bases and J lost 2, with 13 bases in between. The germline V gene encodes CDR1 SNHLY and CDR2 FYNNEI. CDR3 DNA sequence: TGTGCCAGCAGTTCCAGGGGTGCTGGCAATCAGCCCCAGCATTTT. It is translated as CASSSRGAGNQPQHF. The entire variable domain, with the rest obtained from reference TRBV2 and TRBJ1-5, is as follows: EPEVTQTPSHQVTQMGQEVILRCVPISNHLYFYWYRQILGQKVEFLVSFYNNEISEKSEIFDDQFSVERPDGSNFTLKIRSTKLEDSAMYFCASSSRGAGNQPQHFGDGTRLSIL.

This clonotype was detected only a few times. This may arise from a read error, as a much more abundant clone is one base away. In nucleotides, the CDR3 is TGTGCCAGCAGTCCTCCGGGACTAACAGGGGAGACCCAGTACTTC. Its protein product is CASSPPGLTGETQYF. J is TRBJ2-5 and V is TRBV12-3 or TRBV12-4; perhaps TRBD2 as D (7 bases). CDR3 length: 15 amino acids. With 5 bases removed from V and 5 bases from J, the gap between germline ends came to 18 bases.

The rearrangement joins TRBV5-1 to TRBJ1-5; unclear D gene. Germline CDR1 is SGHRS and CDR2 is YFSETQ. Trimming cost V 3 bases and J 5 bases, with 15 bases left between them. The CDR3 extends over 15 amino acids. In nucleotides, the CDR3 is TGCGCCAGCAGCTATGATGACCCGATTTATCAGCCCCAGCATTTT. Translation gives CASSYDDPIYQPQHF. Combining the CDR3 with reference TRBV5-1 and TRBJ1-5 gives the whole variable domain KAGVTQTPRYLIKTRGQQVTLSCSPISGHRSVSWYQQTPGQGLQFLFEYFSETQRNKGNFPGRFSGRQFSNSRSEMNVSTLELGDSALYLCASSYDDPIYQPQHFGDGTRLSIL.

In regard to this clonotype: This may be a read error, as it is one base from a much larger clone. The rearrangement uses TRBV11-1 and TRBJ1-1, with TRBD1 identical over 8 bases. The CDR3 is 16 amino acids. V lost 4 bases, J lost 1 base, and 8 bases stayed unmatched. Germline CDR1 SGHAT, CDR2 FQDESV (reference sequence). The chain's CDR3 is CASSWNMGQENTEAFF. In DNA form, the CDR3 reads TGTGCCAGCAGCTGGAATATGGGACAGGAGAACACTGAAGCTTTCTTT.

The rearrangement joins TRBV25-1 to TRBJ2-2, with TRBD1 as a possible D gene (6 bases). With 2 bases removed from V and 7 bases from J, the gap between germline ends came to 14 bases. The CDR3 covers 15 residues. The germline gives CDR1 MGHDK, CDR2 SYGVNS. The CDR3 DNA reads TGTGCCAGCAGTGAAGTCACAGGGCCGGTCGGGGAGCTGTTTTTT. Amino acids: CASSEVTGPVGELFF.

The J gene is TRBJ1-4, the V gene TRBV30; possibly TRBD1 for D (5 bases). The ends were cut back, 5 bases at V and 8 bases at J, with 9 bases in the middle. Germline CDR1 reads GTSNPN; CDR2 reads SVGIG (reference sequence). The CDR3 extends over 11 amino acids. The CDR3 loop reads CAWGDSEKLFF. The CDR3 nucleotides are TGTGCCTGGGGGGACTCAGAAAAACTGTTTTTT.

The genes are TRBV4-3 and TRBJ2-1; no clear D gene. Germline CDR1 is LGHNA and CDR2 is YSLEER. V was trimmed by 0 bases and J by 1 base, leaving 7 bases between them. This CDR3 is built from 15 residues. CDR3 in amino acids: CASSQEGGSYNEQFF. CDR3 nucleotide sequence: TGCGCCAGCAGCCAAGAGGGCGGATCCTACAATGAGCAGTTCTTC.